These T cell receptor beta chains were read from a single sample in a study of shared clonotypes between healthy human individuals. Generated by immunoSEQ multiplex PCR, the TCRdb table keeps only in-frame clones and is missing some. The repertoire holds millions of clones, with roughly 94% as singletons. The sequenced sample consisted of naive CD4+ T cells sorted from blood. These receptors all stem from a man aged 18 to 29 in good health. The conserved cysteine and the conserved F or W are not part of the CDR3 here. Fields, in order: CDR3 length, D gene, V gene, J gene, CDR3 protein. The D gene is left open where the match is weak.

12	.	TRBV10-2	TRBJ2-1	ASSGSGDVNEQF
10	.	TRBV19	TRBJ1-1	ASSRTETEAF
14	TRBD1	TRBV9	TRBJ2-1	ASSVGLGQGGNEQF
13	.	TRBV5-4	TRBJ1-2	ASGVSREGYYGYT
12	.	TRBV5-6	TRBJ1-2	ASSLGRSNYGYT
12	.	TRBV5-4	TRBJ2-2	ASSSPSRPGELF
9	.	TRBV20-1	TRBJ2-7	SASQLYEQY
9	.	TRBV6-5	TRBJ2-1	ASSGQNEQF
13	.	TRBV15	TRBJ2-7	ATTTTSGGPYEQY
13	TRBD1	TRBV7-9	TRBJ2-2	ASSLGQGNTGELF
13	.	TRBV28	TRBJ2-5	ASSPRPGGWETQY
12	TRBD2	TRBV30	TRBJ2-1	AWSRSGGGNEQF
15	TRBD1	TRBV19	TRBJ2-4	ASSRDRAISTKNIQY
12	.	TRBV5-1	TRBJ1-1	ASSLGTWGDEAF
14	.	TRBV7-2	TRBJ1-6	ASSLDPSLSNSPLH
8	TRBD1	TRBV2	TRBJ2-7	ASTRTGWH
12	.	TRBV6-6	TRBJ1-1	ASRPDGSLTEAF
12	.	TRBV9	TRBJ2-7	ASSVEGGSYEQY
13	.	TRBV7-9	TRBJ1-4	ASSPGQPLDEKLF
11	TRBD1	TRBV27	TRBJ1-6	ASSSRGASPLH
10	.	TRBV14	TRBJ1-6	ASSHTISPLH
10	TRBD1	TRBV30	TRBJ1-6	AWNRGDSPLH
12	TRBD1	TRBV18	TRBJ2-5	ASSPTGIQETQY
11	.	TRBV25-1	TRBJ2-7	ASSQTGPTWQY
12	TRBD1	TRBV27	TRBJ2-1	ASSRWGTVNEQF
12	.	TRBV15	TRBJ2-4	ATSRGQIKNIQY
13	.	TRBV7-2	TRBJ2-3	ASSLGLGPTDTQY
13	TRBD1	TRBV28	TRBJ1-2	ASRPTGGQVYGYT
13	TRBD2	TRBV25-1	TRBJ2-7	ASSDTSGVVYEQY
18	.	TRBV19	TRBJ1-4	ASSNTRSIREETSLEKLF
13	TRBD2	TRBV2	TRBJ2-7	ASSDGPGLAGEQY
12	TRBD2	TRBV6-1	TRBJ2-1	ASIGLAGSAEQF
17	TRBD1	TRBV2	TRBJ2-5	ASSGAPLFQGARFETQY
12	.	TRBV7-9	TRBJ2-7	ASSRTPVYYEQY
14	.	TRBV4-1	TRBJ1-2	ASSQDLTGRDYGYT
10	TRBD2	TRBV29-1	TRBJ2-1	SVASGYNEQF
14	TRBD1	TRBV18	TRBJ2-5	ASSPLGQDAEETQY
11	.	TRBV6-6	TRBJ1-6	ASSGRINSPLH
10	.	TRBV29-1	TRBJ2-7	SVAGTGYEQY
13	TRBD1	TRBV28	TRBJ1-5	ASRYTGGVNQPQH
12	.	TRBV6-1	TRBJ1-2	ASSELKGNYGYT
13	TRBD1	TRBV5-1	TRBJ2-7	ASSLGTGGGYEQY
13	.	TRBV6-1	TRBJ2-7	ASSREGGARYEQY
6	.	TRBV6-8	TRBJ2-5	AGETQY
11	.	TRBV5-4	TRBJ1-1	ASSLNLNTEAF
13	.	TRBV5-1	TRBJ2-3	ASSSRTEHTDTQY
12	.	TRBV7-2	TRBJ1-6	ATGGGSYNSPLH
14	.	TRBV18	TRBJ1-3	ASSPLAGAGGNTIY